The next 17 T cell receptor beta chains were all read from a single sample in a study of blood T cell repertoires in COVID-19. Measured with immunoSEQ multiplex PCR; TCRdb has only the in-frame clones, and not every one. The sample yields some 330,000 clones, over 75% seen once. Sequences were obtained from PBMCs or T cells enriched from blood (not recorded which). These receptors were taken from a man younger than 45 who had recovered from COVID-19.

The gene calls are TRBV3-1 (or the pseudogene TRBV3-2) and TRBJ1-2, with a tentative D call TRBD1 (5 bases). V lost 8 bases and J 4 bases, leaving 14 bases between the germline ends. The CDR3 covers 13 residues. Germline loops: CDR1 LGHDT, CDR2 YNNKEL (reference sequence). The CDR3 spells CASRRGGTYGYTF. The CDR3 nucleotides read TGTGCCAGCCGCCGGGGGGGGACCTATGGCTACACCTTC.

The rearrangement joins TRBV9 to TRBJ1-1, with 8 bases matching TRBD1. The CDR3 consists of 15 residues. From germline, CDR1 is SGDLS and CDR2 YYNGEE. Trimming removed 3 bases from V and 4 bases from J; junction bases left unmatched: 8. The CDR3 sequence: CASSASRGPGTEAFF. CDR3 DNA: TGTGCCAGCAGCGCAAGCAGGGGGCCTGGCACTGAAGCTTTCTTT.

This chain uses TRBV5-1 with TRBJ2-1; 10 bases are a match to TRBD2. There are 15 residues in the CDR3. Unmatched junction bases numbered 1, after V lost 0 bases and J lost 4 bases. Germline V gene lookup returns CDR1 SGHRS and CDR2 YFSETQ. As DNA, the CDR3 is TGCGCCAGCAGCTTGGAGCGGGGGGGATACAATGAGCAGTTCTTC. Its protein product is CASSLERGGYNEQFF.

J is TRBJ2-6 and V is TRBV2; D perhaps matches TRBD2 (6 bases). V lost 2 bases, J lost 8 bases, and 10 bases lay in between. CDR3 length: 14 amino acids. CDR1 is SNHLY and CDR2 is FYNNEI in the germline V gene. In DNA form, the CDR3 reads TGTGCCAGCAGTGAACGGGGGAGCTCCAACGTCCTGACTTTC. Its translation: CASSERGSSNVLTF.

The rearrangement links TRBV2 to TRBJ1-2; D possibly corresponds to TRBD1 (5 bases). V was cut by 3 bases and J by 5 bases, with 13 bases left in between. This CDR3 has 14 amino acids. Germline loops: CDR1 SNHLY, CDR2 FYNNEI. CDR3 bases: TGTGCCAGCAGTGATCGGCGGGGCAATTATGGCTACACCTTC. Protein: CASSDRRGNYGYTF.

Comment on this clone: This same CDR3 is encoded by further DNA sequences in the sample. The J gene is TRBJ1-5, the V gene TRBV5-1, with D maybe TRBD1 (6 bases). Germline V gene sequence: CDR1 SGHRS, CDR2 YFSETQ. V was clipped by 0 bases and J by 2 bases, with 9 bases between them. CDR3 size: 15 residues. CDR3: CASSLEGGGNQPQHF. CDR3 sequence (DNA): TGCGCCAGCAGCTTGGAAGGGGGAGGCAATCAGCCCCAGCATTTT.

The chain employs TRBV28 and TRBJ1-1; tentatively, D is TRBD1 (6 bases). This CDR3 spans 15 amino acids. Germline V gene sequence: CDR1 MDHEN, CDR2 SYDVKM. The V gene lost 3 bases and the J gene lost 6 bases, with 17 bases spanning the gap. CDR3 nucleotides: TGTGCCAGCAGTTTTTTAACAGGGAATTCTCCTGAAGCTTTCTTT. As protein: CASSFLTGNSPEAFF.

Remarks on this clone: The same CDR3 is also encoded by other DNA sequences in this sample. The chain has TRBV19 and TRBJ1-5; TRBD1 might be the D (5 bases). Trimming took 6 bases from V and 1 from J, leaving 10 bases between them. CDR3 length equals 14 residues. Per the germline V gene, CDR1 is LNHDA and CDR2 is SQIVND (reference sequence). This CDR3 reads CASRLRGSNQPQHF. CDR3 in DNA: TGTGCCAGTAGATTACGGGGGAGCAATCAGCCCCAGCATTTT.

V and J are TRBV5-1 and TRBJ1-1, with a weak D call TRBD1 (5 bases). This CDR3 has 16 residues. The germline gives CDR1 SGHRS, CDR2 YFSETQ. The V and J ends lost 3 bases and 3 bases respectively, with 18 bases between them. CDR3 amino acids: CASSYAFSGGDTEAFF. CDR3 sequence (DNA): TGCGCCAGCAGCTACGCTTTTTCAGGAGGGGACACTGAAGCTTTCTTT.

The chain uses TRBV30 and TRBJ1-4; 9 bases agree with TRBD1. The CDR3 is made up of 12 amino acids. V dropped 8 bases and J dropped 5; count of bases not matched to a gene: 3. In germline, CDR1 is GTSNPN, CDR2 SVGIG (reference sequence). The CDR3 reads CAQDRGNEKLFF. CDR3 nucleotides: TGTGCCCAGGACAGGGGAAATGAAAAACTGTTTTTT.

This rearrangement joins TRBV3-1 (or the pseudogene TRBV3-2) to TRBJ2-5; 7 bases agree with TRBD2. J gave up 7 bases and V 4 bases, and 12 bases lay outside the gene matches. CDR1 and CDR2 (germline): LGHDT, YNNKEL (reference sequence). The CDR3 length is 15 residues. The CDR3 reads CASSPLRDYRGTQYF. In nucleotides, the CDR3 is TGTGCCAGCAGCCCTCTTAGGGACTACCGGGGGACCCAGTACTTC.

The chain is built from TRBV5-1 and TRBJ2-3, with 9 bases aligning to TRBD1. The V segment lost 3 bases and the J segment 2 bases; nucleotides outside the gene matches: 7. The CDR3 totals 16 residues. Germline V gene lookup returns CDR1 SGHRS and CDR2 YFSETQ. The CDR3 here is CASSSSTGGITDTQYF. CDR3 in DNA: TGCGCCAGCAGCTCGTCGACAGGGGGGATCACAGATACGCAGTATTTT.

The V gene is TRBV11-2, the J gene TRBJ2-5; 11 bases map to TRBD2. The junction had 6 bases not matched to a gene; V was cut back by 7 bases and J by 2 bases. This CDR3 has 15 residues. Germline CDR1 is SGHAT and CDR2 is FQNNGV. The CDR3 loop is CASTLTSGAQETQYF. DNA for the CDR3: TGTGCCAGCACCTTGACTAGCGGGGCACAAGAGACCCAGTACTTC. The whole variable domain, remainder taken from reference TRBV11-2 and TRBJ2-5, is EAGVAQSPRYKIIEKRQSVAFWCNPISGHATLYWYQQILGQGPKLLIQFQNNGVVDDSQLPKDRFSAERLKGVDSTLKIQPAKLEDSAVYLCASTLTSGAQETQYFGPGTRLLVL.

The chain has TRBV12-3 or TRBV12-4 and TRBJ1-2; 8 bases are shared with TRBD1. V shed 2 bases and J 12 bases; nucleotides not matched to a gene: 8. This CDR3 comprises 13 residues. The CDR3 nucleotides are TGTGCCAGCAGTTTATATCCGGGACAGGAGGACACCTTC. Residues: CASSLYPGQEDTF.

The gene calls are TRBV28 and TRBJ2-1, with a possible D match to TRBD2 (5 bases). The V and J ends lost 4 bases and 4 bases respectively, with 14 bases between them. Germline loops: CDR1 MDHEN, CDR2 SYDVKM. The CDR3 has 15 amino acids. The CDR3 sequence: CASSSELGGYNEQFF. The CDR3 DNA reads as TGTGCCAGCAGTTCCGAACTAGGAGGATACAATGAGCAGTTCTTC.

The rearrangement links TRBV7-9 to TRBJ2-3, with 8 bases matching TRBD1. The CDR3 extends over 14 amino acids. Germline CDR1 reads SEHNR; CDR2 reads FQNEAQ (reference sequence). V lost 4 bases to trimming and J lost 5 bases; unmatched junction nucleotides: 5. In DNA, the CDR3 is TGTGCCAGCAGCTCGCGGACAGGGTTAGATACGCAGTATTTT. This gives the protein CASSSRTGLDTQYF. The full variable domain, in which reference TRBV7-9 and TRBJ2-3 provide the parts outside the CDR3, is DTGVSQNPRHKITKRGQNVTFRCDPISEHNRLYWYRQTLGQGPEFLTYFQNEAQLEKSRLLSDRFSAERPKGSFSTLEIQRTEQGDSAMYLCASSSRTGLDTQYFGPGTRLTVL.

V and J are TRBV5-1 and TRBJ2-7; tentative D call: TRBD2 (6 bases). With 2 bases removed from V and 2 bases from J, the gap between germline ends came to 20 bases. The germline V gene has CDR1 SGHRS and CDR2 YFSETQ. This CDR3 is built from 17 residues. The CDR3 protein is CASSFVWVEGRPYEQYF. The CDR3, as DNA: TGCGCCAGCAGCTTTGTGTGGGTGGAGGGGAGGCCCTACGAGCAGTACTTC.